These 22 T cell receptor beta chains share one sample of origin, sequenced in a study of early T cells in non-severe SARS-CoV-2 infection (dated by TCRdb to the early 2020s). The library relied on 5' RACE. Sequenced using a NextSeq 500. TCRdb trimmed public reads at Q25 via fastp, called clones via MiXCR and kept in-frame beta chains. Every entry covers one CDR3 protein and lists the most common genes and DNA from its rows. This sample has around 50,000 distinct CDR3 sequences in its table, and roughly 5.9% of those were observed once. Of the sample, just over 4.5% falls within the top ten clones. The specimen was whole blood. The receptors were sampled from an adult who was a healthcare worker with PCR-confirmed SARS-CoV-2 infection or an uninfected control (not recorded which).

The sample holds many counts of this clonotype. The V and J genes are TRBV7-8 and TRBJ2-1; D possibly corresponds to TRBD1 (5 bases). The CDR3 spans 15 residues. V lost 1 base, J lost 6 bases, and 13 bases lay in between. Germline CDR1 reads SGHVS; CDR2 reads FQNEAQ. Here the CDR3 reads CASSLDRSHFNEQFF. CDR3 nucleotides: TGTGCCAGCAGCTTAGACAGGAGCCATTTCAATGAGCAGTTCTTC.

The chain recombines TRBV29-1 with TRBJ1-2, with 7 bases matching TRBD1. The CDR3 spans 13 residues. CDR1 and CDR2 from the germline V gene are SQVTM and ANQGSEA. In DNA form, the CDR3 reads TGCAGTGCTTCCTGGGGACAGACCTATGGCTACACCTTC. This translates into CSASWGQTYGYTF.

The V call is TRBV5-4, the J call TRBJ2-7; possible D gene TRBD1, 5 bases. Germline CDR1 SGHNT, CDR2 YYREEE (reference sequence). V was clipped by 0 bases and J by 0 bases, with 10 bases between them. This CDR3 has 15 amino acids. CDR3 residues: CASSLAQGSSYEQYF. The CDR3 nucleotides read TGTGCCAGCAGCTTGGCTCAGGGTAGCTCCTACGAGCAGTACTTC.

The V gene is TRBV7-2, the J gene TRBJ2-5, with 7 bases matching TRBD1. CDR1 and CDR2 (germline): SGHTA, FQGNSA. Germline trimming cut 5 bases from V and 5 bases from J; bases unmatched to any gene: 11. The CDR3 is made up of 15 amino acids. The CDR3 DNA reads as TGTGCCAGCAGCCCCAAGGGGGCGCCCCCGGAGACCCAGTACTTC. Translation gives CASSPKGAPPETQYF. Looking up the rest from reference TRBV7-2 and TRBJ2-5 gives the full variable domain: GAGVSQSPSNKVTEKGKDVELRCDPISGHTALYWYRQSLGQGLEFLIYFQGNSAPDKSGLPSDRFSAERTGGSVSTLTIQRTQQEDSAVYLCASSPKGAPPETQYFGPGTRLLVL.

This clonotype was observed at least ten times. The rearrangement links TRBV7-6 to TRBJ1-4, with a tentative D call TRBD1 (5 bases). The CDR3 runs to 14 residues. Germline-derived CDR1 and CDR2 are SGHVS and FNYEAQ. V lost 1 base to trimming and J lost 7 bases, with 10 bases between them. The CDR3 reads CASSLGGQSEKLFF. CDR3 DNA sequence: TGTGCCAGCAGCTTAGGGGGCCAGAGTGAAAAACTGTTTTTT.

This clonotype was counted at least ten times. The rearrangement links TRBV3-1 to TRBJ1-3; D is unclear. CDR3 length equals 15 residues. Germline V gives CDR1 LGHDT, CDR2 YNNKEL (reference sequence). V was pared by 4 bases and J by 2 bases, with 12 bases between. The chain's CDR3 is CASSPTGPAGNTIYF. The CDR3 coding sequence is TGTGCCAGCAGCCCGACCGGCCCGGCTGGAAACACCATATATTTT.

This chain links TRBV11-2 with TRBJ2-1; D is perhaps TRBD2 (7 bases). There are 13 residues in the CDR3. Looked up from germline, CDR1 is SGHAT and CDR2 is FQNNGV. V was clipped by 5 bases and J by 9 bases, with 14 bases between them. CDR3 bases: TGTGCCAGCAGCCCCGAGGGGGGGCTTGAGCAGTTCTTC. As protein: CASSPEGGLEQFF.

This clonotype was counted many times. The chain carries TRBV30 and TRBJ1-1; D not certain. CDR1 is GTSNPN, CDR2 SVGIG, per germline (reference sequence). The CDR3 runs 13 residues. The germline V and J ends were trimmed by 1 base and 4 bases, with 10 bases remaining between them. CDR3 coding DNA: TGTGCCTGGAGTGGGCAGGCGTTCACTGAAGCTTTCTTT. It encodes CAWSGQAFTEAFF.

This clonotype was observed at least ten times. The genes are TRBV20-1 and TRBJ2-2; TRBD2 matches at 8 bases. J was trimmed by 7 bases and V by 6 bases; bases with no gene match: 10. Germline V lookup: CDR1 DFQATT, CDR2 SNEGSKA (reference sequence). The CDR3 is 14 amino acids. The CDR3 reads CSASPGGFDGELFF. The CDR3 DNA is TGCAGTGCCTCCCCGGGGGGGTTTGACGGGGAGCTGTTTTTT.

V gene TRBV10-3 combines with J gene TRBJ1-3; no definite D call. The germline gives CDR1 ENHRY, CDR2 SYGVKD. This CDR3 has 13 residues. The V gene lost 2 bases and the J gene lost 4 bases, with 6 bases spanning the gap. The CDR3 here is CAISEGLGNTIYF. The DNA of the CDR3 is TGTGCCATCAGTGAGGGACTCGGAAACACCATATATTTT.

This clonotype was counted at least ten times. The J gene is TRBJ2-3, the V gene TRBV9; D possibly corresponds to TRBD2 (5 bases). CDR3 length: 16 residues. Trimming removed 1 base from V and 0 bases from J, with 12 bases in between. Per the germline V gene, CDR1 is SGDLS and CDR2 is YYNGEE. Here the CDR3 DNA reads TGTGCCAGCAGCGTAACACCGAGGGCTAGCACAGATACGCAGTATTTT. This gives the protein CASSVTPRASTDTQYF.

This clonotype was observed at least ten times. The chain is built from TRBV20-1 and TRBJ1-2; D ambiguous. The CDR3 has 14 amino acids. V was shortened by 3 bases and J by 3 bases, with 14 bases between the two germline ends. The germline CDR1 and CDR2 sequences are DFQATT and SNEGSKA (reference sequence). The CDR3 DNA follows: TGCAGTGCTAGTCCCCCCGGGAGGCACTATGGCTACACCTTC. Translating gives CSASPPGRHYGYTF.

The chain is built from TRBV6-4 and TRBJ2-2, with D possibly matching TRBD2 (7 bases). V was cut by 4 bases and J by 0 bases, with 12 bases left in between. Germline loops: CDR1 MRHNA, CDR2 SNTAGT. CDR3 size: 16 residues. CDR3 in DNA: TGTGCCAGCAGTGGGGGGGGACACGCGAACACCGGGGAGCTGTTTTTT. This encodes CASSGGGHANTGELFF.

This clonotype was counted ten times or more. The gene calls are TRBV7-9 and TRBJ2-4; a weak D match, TRBD2 (5 bases). Germline assignment: CDR1 SEHNR and CDR2 FQNEAQ (reference sequence). Trimming took 3 bases from V and 8 from J, leaving 11 bases between them. The CDR3 is 13 residues long. The DNA for the CDR3 is TGTGCCAGCAGCTTCAGCGGCCCGGACATTCAGTACTTC. Translating it yields CASSFSGPDIQYF.

This clonotype was observed many times. The rearrangement joins TRBV3-1 to TRBJ2-7; no reliable D call. Trimming removed 0 bases from V and 2 bases from J, with 2 bases in between. Germline V CDR1 and CDR2: LGHDT, YNNKEL (reference sequence). The CDR3 runs 12 residues. CDR3 residues: CASSQEAYEQYF. The CDR3 nucleotides are TGTGCCAGCAGCCAAGAAGCCTACGAGCAGTACTTC.

This clonotype was seen a handful of times. The V gene is TRBV20-1, the J gene TRBJ2-1; possibly TRBD1 for D (6 bases). CDR1 DFQATT and CDR2 SNEGSKA come from the germline V gene (reference sequence). This CDR3 has 16 residues. The ends were cut back, 5 bases at V and 0 bases at J, with 17 bases in the middle. CDR3 region: CSAPPGTKSSYNEQFF. For the CDR3, the DNA is TGCAGTGCTCCCCCCGGGACAAAGAGCTCCTACAATGAGCAGTTCTTC.

This clonotype was seen ten or more times. The rearrangement joins TRBV12-3 or TRBV12-4 to TRBJ2-7; D is ambiguous. This CDR3 region has 11 residues. V lost 6 bases and J lost 5, with 8 bases in between. The CDR3 reads CASRGWNEQYF. The CDR3 DNA reads as TGTGCCAGCAGGGGCTGGAACGAGCAGTACTTC.

This clonotype has ten or more counts. CDR3 in amino acids: CASSLGLRGAQPQHF. CDR3 nucleotide sequence: TGTGCCAGCAGCCTGGGACTCCGAGGGGCTCAGCCCCAGCATTTT. The chain uses TRBV7-6 and TRBJ1-5; maybe TRBD1 (5 bases). Germline V gene lookup returns CDR1 SGHVS and CDR2 FNYEAQ. CDR3 length: 15 amino acids. Trimming took 5 bases from V and 6 from J, leaving 17 bases between them.

This clonotype was seen ten or more times. The gene calls are TRBV11-2 and TRBJ1-1; D gene ambiguous. The CDR3 is 15 residues long. Germline CDR1 is SGHAT and CDR2 is FQNNGV. The V end lost 0 bases, the J end lost 2 bases, and 10 bases lay between the germline ends. The CDR3 protein is CASSLDPRPNTEAFF. CDR3 DNA sequence: TGTGCCAGCAGCTTAGATCCGAGACCCAACACTGAAGCTTTCTTT.

This chain connects TRBV25-1 to TRBJ1-2; unclear D gene. Trimming left V 6 bases short and J 7 bases short, with 9 bases between. This CDR3 has 11 residues. The V gene's germline CDR1 is MGHDK and CDR2 SYGVNS. The CDR3 loop is CASRGSAGYTF. CDR3 nucleotide sequence: TGTGCCAGCAGGGGATCCGCTGGCTACACCTTC.

V gene TRBV5-5 combines with J gene TRBJ2-1; 8 bases fit TRBD1. V shed 4 bases, J shed 6 bases, and the junction held 9 bases outside the gene matches. Germline loops: CDR1 SGHKS, CDR2 YYEKEE (reference sequence). CDR3 length: 15 residues. Here the CDR3 DNA reads TGTGCCAGCAGCCTAAGACAGGGGTTGTCCAATGAGCAGTTCTTC. This gives the protein CASSLRQGLSNEQFF.

This clonotype was seen more than once but under ten times. The chain is built from TRBV27 and TRBJ1-5; D gene unclear. The CDR3 sequence is 18 residues long. Per the germline V gene, CDR1 is MNHEY and CDR2 is SMNVEV (reference sequence). The V end was cut by 8 bases, the J end by 2 bases, with 25 bases between. DNA for the CDR3: TGTGCCAGCTCATCACGCCCCCGGGCTTCGACTGGCAATCAGCCCCAGCATTTT. It is translated as CASSSRPRASTGNQPQHF.